The subject of this entry is one T cell receptor beta chain. The antigen remains unidentified. The data were taken from a study of vaccination and CD4 T cells after COVID-19. As for the study in general: Overlapping peptides of the spike proteins of SARS-CoV-2, HCoV-NL63, HCoV-OC43 and HCoV-229E were used for cell stimulation.

Trimming removed 1 base from V and 3 bases from J, with 6 bases in between. The V gene's germline CDR1 is SGHDN and CDR2 FVKESK. This CDR3 is 14 amino acids long. The treatment: approximately 10-day PBMC culture with coronavirus spike peptide pools or control peptides (ViraFEST assay). Half-medium replacement with fresh IL-2 medium took place on days 3 and 7. The Oncomine TCR Beta short-read assay was what sequenced the DNA obtained from cultured CD4+ T cells. TCRdb reprocessed the PCR reads with MiXCR, giving one entry per CDR3 protein. The table has more than 9,000 distinct CDR3 sequences, about 48% seen once.

Sequences were obtained from CD4+ T cells from blood, cultured in vitro. This receptor was taken from a human donor who had recovered from COVID-19. The gene calls are TRBV14 and TRBJ1-4; D not certain. The CDR3 loop is CASSQGGANEKLFF. CDR3 bases: TGTGCCAGCAGCCAAGGGGGAGCTAATGAAAAACTGTTTTTT.